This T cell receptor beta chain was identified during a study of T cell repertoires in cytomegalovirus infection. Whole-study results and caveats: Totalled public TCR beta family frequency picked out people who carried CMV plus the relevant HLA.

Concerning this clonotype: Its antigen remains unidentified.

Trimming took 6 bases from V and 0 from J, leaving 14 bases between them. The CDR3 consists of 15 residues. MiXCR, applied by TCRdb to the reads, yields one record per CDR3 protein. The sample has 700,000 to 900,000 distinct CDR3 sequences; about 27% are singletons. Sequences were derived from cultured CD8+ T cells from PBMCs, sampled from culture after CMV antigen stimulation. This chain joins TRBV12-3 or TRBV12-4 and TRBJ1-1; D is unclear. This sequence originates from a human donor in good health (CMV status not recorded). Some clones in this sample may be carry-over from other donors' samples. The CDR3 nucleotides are TGTGCCAGCAGCCTTACCCCGACATTGAACACTGAAGCTTTCTTT. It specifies CASSLTPTLNTEAFF.